Listed below are T cell receptor beta chains from one sample, sequenced in a study of cytomegalovirus exposure and HLA in healthy donors. Assay: immunoSEQ multiplex PCR; the TCRdb copy retains only in-frame clones and omits some. The table records under 200,000 clones, roughly 79% of them present only once. The sequenced sample was PBMCs. The receptors were sampled from a man between 25 and 39 years old in good health and CMV-seronegative. Both conserved end residues are part of each CDR3. D genes are given only for firm matches. Where a row states a size, it is once, few, many or the class of an expanded clone; other rows omit it.

v_gene | d_gene | abundance | CDR3aa
TRBV6-1 | TRBD2 | - | CASSESGGASSTDTQYF
TRBV5-4 | TRBD1 | - | CASSWGQGIETQYF
TRBV6-1 | TRBD1 | - | CASSEVAGGGSQPQHF
TRBV6-5 | TRBD2 | - | CASSYWDYGIYEQYF
TRBV2 | TRBD2 | - | CATRVAGTSYEQYF
TRBV19 | - | - | CASSEWYGYTF
TRBV5-6 | TRBD1 | - | CASSLTGEQYF
TRBV5-4 | TRBD1 | - | CASSLAGQGAYEQYF
TRBV2 | TRBD2 | - | CASSRTIAGGPYEQYF
TRBV9 | - | few | CASSAAARMADTQYF
TRBV11-2 | TRBD1 | - | CASSLNTGGWTEAFF
TRBV11-2 | - | - | CASSDTYEQYF
TRBV7-9 | TRBD1 | - | CASSLAGTGVSYEQYF
TRBV28 | TRBD1 | - | CASSPSGQGVGETQYF
TRBV28 | TRBD1 | - | CASSSNRGFAGNTIYF
TRBV6-5 | TRBD2 | - | CASRNLAGGSDTQYF
TRBV2 | - | - | CASSRGLSTDTQYF